This T cell receptor beta chain was retrieved from a study of early T cells in non-severe SARS-CoV-2 infection. For the study at large: It was bulk RNA from unsorted whole blood that was sequenced, and the chains were unpaired.

Each single cDNA molecule received a unique molecular identifier. TCRdb itself ran the 5' RACE reads through MiXCR, one entry per CDR3 protein. The sample shows some 45,000 distinct CDR3 sequences, about 4% of them seen only once. This clonotype was counted between two and nine times. Antigen unknown. Notes on the study in general: Matching results from VDJdb favored anti-spike CD8 responses, leaving private and CD4 specificities undetected.

The source of this sequence is an adult who was a healthcare worker with PCR-confirmed SARS-CoV-2 infection or an uninfected control (not recorded which). The sequenced sample consisted of whole blood.

CDR3 coding DNA: TGTGCCAGCAGCTTAGGGAGACCTAACTATGGCTACACCTTC. It translates to CASSLGRPNYGYTF. The chain uses TRBV7-2 and TRBJ1-2; the D is unclear. This CDR3 has 14 residues. The germline V and J ends were trimmed by 1 base and 0 bases, with 6 bases remaining between them. Germline-derived CDR1 and CDR2 are SGHTA and FQGNSA.